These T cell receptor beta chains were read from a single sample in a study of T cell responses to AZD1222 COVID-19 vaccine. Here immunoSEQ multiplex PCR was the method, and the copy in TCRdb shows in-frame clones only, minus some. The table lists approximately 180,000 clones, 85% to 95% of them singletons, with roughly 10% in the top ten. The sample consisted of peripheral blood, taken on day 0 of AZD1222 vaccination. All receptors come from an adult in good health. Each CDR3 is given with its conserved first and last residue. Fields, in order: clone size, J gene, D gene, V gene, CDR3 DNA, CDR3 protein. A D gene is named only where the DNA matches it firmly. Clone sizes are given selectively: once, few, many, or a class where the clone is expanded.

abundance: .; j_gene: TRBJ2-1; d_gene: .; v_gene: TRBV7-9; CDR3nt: TGTGCCAGCAGCTCTCCCACGGACCACTCCTACAATGAGCAGTTCTTC; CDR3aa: CASSSPTDHSYNEQFF
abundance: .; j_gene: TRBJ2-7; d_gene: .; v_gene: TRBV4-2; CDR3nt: TGTGCCAGCAGCCAAGATCTCTCGACAGTCGAGCAGTACTTC; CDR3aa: CASSQDLSTVEQYF
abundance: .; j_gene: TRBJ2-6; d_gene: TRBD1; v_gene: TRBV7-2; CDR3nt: TGTGCCAGCAGCTTAGAGGGGGCGGGCGGGGCCAACGTCCTGACTTTC; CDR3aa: CASSLEGAGGANVLTF
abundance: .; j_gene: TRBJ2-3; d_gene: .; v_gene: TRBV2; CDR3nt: TGTGCCAGCAGTGAGACACTGACGTATTTT; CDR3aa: CASSETLTYF
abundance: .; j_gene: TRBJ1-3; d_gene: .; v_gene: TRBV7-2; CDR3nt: TGTGCCAGCAGCTCTGCCCGGGACATTCCAGGAAACACCATATATTTT; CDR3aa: CASSSARDIPGNTIYF
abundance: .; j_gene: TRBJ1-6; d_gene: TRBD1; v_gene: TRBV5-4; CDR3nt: TGTGCCAGCAGCAGCTTCCGGGACAGGGGTTCACCCCTCCACTTT; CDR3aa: CASSSFRDRGSPLHF
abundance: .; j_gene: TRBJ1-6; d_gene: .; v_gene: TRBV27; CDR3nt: TGTGCCAGCAGTTTATCGATGGTTTCTTATAATTCACCCCTCCACTTT; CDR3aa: CASSLSMVSYNSPLHF
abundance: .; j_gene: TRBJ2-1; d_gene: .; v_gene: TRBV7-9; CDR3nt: TGTGCCAGCAGCTTAGCAGGTAGCTCCTACAATGAGCAGTTCTTC; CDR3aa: CASSLAGSSYNEQFF
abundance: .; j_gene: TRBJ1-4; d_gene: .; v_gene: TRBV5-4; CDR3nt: TGTGCCAGCAGCTTCGGGCCAAATGAAAAACTGTTTTTT; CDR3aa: CASSFGPNEKLFF
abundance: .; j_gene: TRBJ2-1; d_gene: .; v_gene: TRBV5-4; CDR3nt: TGTGCCAGCAGGGGACTTAGCTCCTACAATGAGCAGTTCTTC; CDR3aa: CASRGLSSYNEQFF
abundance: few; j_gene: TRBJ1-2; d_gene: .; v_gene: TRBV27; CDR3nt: TGTGCCAGCAGGGACGCGCTTGGGGTAAACTATGGCTACACCTTC; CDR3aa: CASRDALGVNYGYTF
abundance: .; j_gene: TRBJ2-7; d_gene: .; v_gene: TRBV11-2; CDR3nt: TGTGCCAGCAGCCCCCCTGTCGAGGGTCACGACTACGAGCAGTACTTC; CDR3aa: CASSPPVEGHDYEQYF
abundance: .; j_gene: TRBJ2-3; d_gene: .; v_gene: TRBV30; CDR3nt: TGTGCCTGGGGCCCGGGACACGGTGATACGCAGTATTTT; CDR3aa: CAWGPGHGDTQYF
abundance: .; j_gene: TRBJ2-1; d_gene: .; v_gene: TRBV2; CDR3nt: TGTGCCAGCTCCCTGGAGTACAATGAGCAGTTCTTC; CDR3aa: CASSLEYNEQFF
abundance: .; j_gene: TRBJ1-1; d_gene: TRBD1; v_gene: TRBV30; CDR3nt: TGTGCCTGGGTCCCGGACAGGATTAAAGCTTTCTTT; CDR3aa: CAWVPDRIKAFF
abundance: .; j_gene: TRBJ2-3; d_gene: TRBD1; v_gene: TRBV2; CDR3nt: TGTGCCAGCAGTACAGGGGGCCTCACAGATACGCAGTATTTT; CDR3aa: CASSTGGLTDTQYF
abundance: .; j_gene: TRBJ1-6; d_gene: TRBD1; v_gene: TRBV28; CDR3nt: TGTGCCAGCAGTAGGGGGACAGGGGGAATCTCTTCACCCCTCCACTTT; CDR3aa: CASSRGTGGISSPLHF
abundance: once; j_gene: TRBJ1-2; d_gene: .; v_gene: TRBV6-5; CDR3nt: TGTGCCAGCAGTTCCGTTTTTGGCCAAGGGAACTATGGCTACACCTTC; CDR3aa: CASSSVFGQGNYGYTF
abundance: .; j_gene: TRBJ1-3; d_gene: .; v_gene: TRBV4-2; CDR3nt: TGTGCCAGCAGCCAGGGGACGGGCACCTCTGGAAACACCATATATTTT; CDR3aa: CASSQGTGTSGNTIYF
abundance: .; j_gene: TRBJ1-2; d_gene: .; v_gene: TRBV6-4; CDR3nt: TGTGCCAGCAAAGATGCAGCTGGGTGGGGAAGTGGCTACACCTTC; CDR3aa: CASKDAAGWGSGYTF
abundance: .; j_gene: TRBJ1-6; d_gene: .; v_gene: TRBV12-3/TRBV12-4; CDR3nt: TGTGCCAGCAGTTTAGATCGTCGGACCCTCCACTTT; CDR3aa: CASSLDRRTLHF
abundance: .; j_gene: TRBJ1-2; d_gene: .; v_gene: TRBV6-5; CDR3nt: TGTGCCAGCAGTTACCGAAACAGTGGCTACACCTTC; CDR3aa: CASSYRNSGYTF
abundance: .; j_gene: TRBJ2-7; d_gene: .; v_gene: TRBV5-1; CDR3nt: TGCGCCAGCAGCTCGGACACCCGTGAGCAGTACTTC; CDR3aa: CASSSDTREQYF
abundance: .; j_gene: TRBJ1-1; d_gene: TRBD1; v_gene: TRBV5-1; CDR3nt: TGCGCCAGCAGCCAACGACAGGGGAGAGGGACTGAAGCTTTCTTT; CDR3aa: CASSQRQGRGTEAFF
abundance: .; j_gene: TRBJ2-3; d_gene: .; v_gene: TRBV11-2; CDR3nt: TGTGCCAGCAGCATTAACCCTAGTAAGGCAGATACGCAGTATTTT; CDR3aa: CASSINPSKADTQYF
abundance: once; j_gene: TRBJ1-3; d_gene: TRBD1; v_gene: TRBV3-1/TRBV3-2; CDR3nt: TGTGCCAGCAGCCAGATGACAGGGGCAATTAGATCTGGAAACACCATATATTTT; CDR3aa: CASSQMTGAIRSGNTIYF
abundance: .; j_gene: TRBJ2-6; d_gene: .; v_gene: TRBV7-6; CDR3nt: TGTGCCAGCAGCCCCGCGGTAAGAATCTTGGCCAACGTCCTGACTTTC; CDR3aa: CASSPAVRILANVLTF
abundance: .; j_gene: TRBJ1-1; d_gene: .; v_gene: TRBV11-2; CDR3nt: TGTGCCAGCAGCTTAATCTCAGGGATCACTGAAGCTTTCTTT; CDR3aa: CASSLISGITEAFF
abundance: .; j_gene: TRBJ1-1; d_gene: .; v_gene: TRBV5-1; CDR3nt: TGCGCCAGCAGCTTGGAGCCAGCTATGAACACTGAAGCTTTCTTT; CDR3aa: CASSLEPAMNTEAFF
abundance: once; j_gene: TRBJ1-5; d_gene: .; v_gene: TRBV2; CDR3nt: TGTGCCAGCAGTTCGGGCAATCAGCCCCAGCATTTT; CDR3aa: CASSSGNQPQHF
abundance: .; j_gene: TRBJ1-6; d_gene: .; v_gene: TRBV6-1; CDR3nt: TGTGCCAGCAGTGAAGGACTGACGGGGGGTTCACCCCTCCACTTT; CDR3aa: CASSEGLTGGSPLHF
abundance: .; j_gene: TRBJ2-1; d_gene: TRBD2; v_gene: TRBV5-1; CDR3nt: TGCGCCAGCAGCTTGGACCGCCTAGCGGGGACAGCTTACAATGAGCAGTTCTTC; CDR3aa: CASSLDRLAGTAYNEQFF